A single sample gave rise to the 26 T cell receptor beta chains below, sequenced in a study. TCRdb redid the calling of the 5' RACE reads with MiXCR, one entry per CDR3 protein. The data show about 10,000 distinct CDR3 sequences, with more than 45% seen just once and 9.5% to 15% held by the top ten. The sample consisted of tumor-infiltrating naive CD4+ T cells sorted from the breast tumor. Documented subset: naive CD4+ T cells, CD4+CD45RA+CD25-. These receptors came from a female donor with breast cancer.

The V call is TRBV21-1, the J call TRBJ2-4; no DNA check was done on the table's D call, TRBD2. TRBV21-1 is reported as a pseudogene. The CDR3 is made up of 13 amino acids. The CDR3 sequence is CASSTAQEGIQYF. The CDR3 coding sequence is TGTGCCAGCAGCACCGCACAGGAGGGAATTCAGTACTTC.

The gene calls are TRBV20-1 and TRBJ1-5; D unresolved. Trimming removed 3 bases at V and 9 bases at J, with 15 bases between. Germline CDR1 reads DFQATT; CDR2 reads SNEGSKA (reference sequence). The CDR3 spans 13 residues. DNA for the CDR3: TGCAGTGCTAGTTTGGCAGTCCATCCGCCCCAGCATTTT. As protein: CSASLAVHPPQHF.

The chain has TRBV12-3 or TRBV12-4 and TRBJ1-1; D ambiguous. This CDR3 spans 11 amino acids. V lost 6 bases, J lost 1 base, and 3 bases lay in between. CDR3 coding DNA: TGTGCCAGCAGCTGGAACACTGAAGCTTTCTTT. Translated: CASSWNTEAFF.

This clonotype was found a few times. The chain uses TRBV12-3 or TRBV12-4 and TRBJ1-5, with 8 bases lining up with TRBD1. This CDR3 is built from 14 residues. V lost 6 bases, J lost 4 bases, and 5 bases stayed unmatched. The CDR3 DNA reads TGTGCCAGCAGGCGACAGGGGTATAATCAGCCCCAGCATTTT. Its protein is CASRRQGYNQPQHF.

Remarks on this clonotype: A much larger clonotype is one base distant, so this may be a read error. The CDR3 here is CASRTGLAADGGQFF. The CDR3 bases are TGTGCCAGCAGGACGGGACTAGCGGCAGATGGGGGGCAGTTCTTC. The V gene is TRBV12-3 or TRBV12-4, the J gene TRBJ2-1; the match to TRBD2 covers 11 bases. This CDR3 region has 15 residues. V lost 6 bases and J lost 12; bases outside the gene matches: 13.

This clonotype was found a few times. The V and J genes are TRBV7-2 and TRBJ1-2; D possibly corresponds to TRBD1 (5 bases). Germline V gene sequence: CDR1 SGHTA, CDR2 FQGNSA. The germline V and J ends were trimmed by 1 base and 3 bases, with 12 bases remaining between them. This CDR3 contains 15 residues. CDR3 DNA sequence: TGTGCCAGCAGCTTAGATGGGGGACTATACTATGGCTACACCTTC. Amino acids: CASSLDGGLYYGYTF.

The V call is TRBV5-1, the J call TRBJ2-3; 13 positions agree with TRBD2. Trimming cost V 2 bases and J 4 bases; bases outside gene matches: 1. Germline assignment: CDR1 SGHRS and CDR2 YFSETQ. This CDR3 contains 15 residues. CDR3 in DNA: TGCGCCAGCAGCTTCGGACTAGCGGGAGCAGATACGCAGTATTTT. Translation: CASSFGLAGADTQYF.

The chain recombines TRBV7-6 with TRBJ2-2; D gene unclear. Trimming left V 0 bases short and J 6 bases short, with 5 bases between. The CDR3 contains 13 residues. CDR1 and CDR2 from the germline V gene are SGHVS and FNYEAQ. CDR3 loop: CASSLAISGELFF. In DNA, the CDR3 is TGTGCCAGCAGCTTAGCGATTTCCGGGGAGCTGTTTTTT.

In this sample, this clonotype turned up a few times. This chain uses TRBV7-3 with TRBJ2-1; unclear D gene. V lost 2 bases and J lost 8, with 13 bases in between. The CDR3 sequence is 14 residues long. Per germline, CDR1 SGHTA and CDR2 FQGTGA. The CDR3 sequence is CASSLGPAIHEQFF. The CDR3 DNA sequence: TGTGCCAGCAGCTTAGGGCCTGCTATCCATGAGCAGTTCTTC.

CDR3 DNA sequence: TGCGCCAGCAAATTAGCAGCCTTGGACCATGAGCAGTTCTTC. Encoded protein: CASKLAALDHEQFF. The chain recombines TRBV5-1 with TRBJ2-1; D is unclear. This CDR3 region has 14 residues. The V end lost 6 bases, the J end lost 8 bases, and 18 bases lay between the germline ends. Germline V gene data show CDR1 as SGHRS and CDR2 as YFSETQ.

The chain combines TRBV7-2 with TRBJ2-1; the D is unclear. Germline values: CDR1 SGHTA, CDR2 FQGNSA. Deletions cut 4 bases from V and 7 bases from J, with 5 bases between. The CDR3 is made up of 11 amino acids. For the CDR3, the DNA is TGTGCCAGCAGCTCCCTTAATGAGCAGTTCTTC. Its translation is CASSSLNEQFF.

The CDR3 region is CASSPRWGTDTQYF. The CDR3, as DNA: TGTGCCAGCAGCCCCCGCTGGGGGACAGATACGCAGTATTTT. The rearrangement joins TRBV9 to TRBJ2-3; D possibly matches TRBD1 or TRBD2 (5 bases each). Looked up from germline, CDR1 is SGDLS and CDR2 is YYNGEE. V was clipped by 4 bases and J by 3 bases, with 12 bases between them. The CDR3 runs to 14 residues.

This clonotype was detected only a few times. The chain combines TRBV10-3 with TRBJ2-1; 9 nucleotides line up with TRBD1. CDR1 and CDR2 (germline): ENHRY, SYGVKD. The V gene end was trimmed by 6 bases and the J gene end by 8 bases; junction bases not matched to a gene: 5. This CDR3 region has 13 residues. CDR3 in amino acids: CAISWTGADEQFF. The CDR3 coding sequence is TGTGCCATCAGCTGGACAGGGGCCGATGAGCAGTTCTTC.

Remarks on this clonotype: A much larger clonotype is one base distant, so this may be a read error. The chain carries TRBV10-3 and TRBJ2-3; a possible D gene is TRBD2 (6 bases). Trimming pared 3 bases from V and 6 bases from J, leaving 13 bases between. Germline CDR1 is ENHRY and CDR2 is SYGVKD. CDR3 length: 14 residues. The CDR3 DNA follows: TGTGCCATCAGTGACGTAACGGGAGTGGATACGCAGTATTTT. It specifies CAISDVTGVDTQYF.

V is TRBV5-1 and J is TRBJ2-7, with D maybe TRBD2 (6 bases). V lost 4 bases and J 1 base, leaving 12 bases between the germline ends. The CDR3 runs 14 residues. CDR1 SGHRS and CDR2 YFSETQ come from the germline V gene. Here the CDR3 DNA reads TGCGCCAGCAGCCCCCTAGCGTCGTCCTACGAGCAGTACTTC. This translates into CASSPLASSYEQYF.

V and J are TRBV19 and TRBJ1-1; tentatively, D is TRBD1 (5 bases). The V end was cut by 6 bases, the J end by 3 bases, with 14 bases between. CDR3 length equals 14 residues. The germline CDR1 and CDR2 sequences are LNHDA and SQIVND (reference sequence). CDR3: CASRIPDRHTEAFF. The CDR3 DNA is TGTGCCAGTAGGATCCCCGACAGACACACTGAAGCTTTCTTT.

This clonotype is termed medium-sized. The V gene is TRBV20-1, the J gene TRBJ2-5; 9 bases align to TRBD2. The CDR3 consists of 17 residues. The germline gives CDR1 DFQATT, CDR2 SNEGSKA (reference sequence). The J segment lost 4 bases and the V segment lost 6 bases, leaving 18 bases of the junction unmatched. The CDR3, as DNA: TGCAGTGCCGGACAACCTAGCATTAGCGGGAGATTAGAGACCCAGTACTTC. Translating it yields CSAGQPSISGRLETQYF.

The chain links TRBV6-5 to TRBJ1-1, with TRBD1 identical over 8 bases. The V gene end was trimmed by 6 bases and the J gene end by 1 base; junction bases not matched to a gene: 4. The CDR3 has 14 amino acids. CDR1 is MNHEY, CDR2 SVGAGI, per germline. The CDR3 DNA reads as TGTGCCAGCAGGATACAGGGGGGGAACACTGAAGCTTTCTTT. Protein sequence: CASRIQGGNTEAFF.

This clonotype was seen only a few times. The chain employs TRBV5-1 and TRBJ2-7, with TRBD2 as a possible D gene (5 bases). The CDR3 has 13 amino acids. The ends were cut back, 5 bases at V and 1 base at J, with 10 bases in the middle. CDR1 is SGHRS and CDR2 is YFSETQ in the germline V gene. CDR3 coding DNA: TGCGCCAGCAGAGGCGGACTGTCCTACGAGCAGTACGTC. It codes for CASRGGLSYEQYV.

V usage is TRBV3-1 and J usage is TRBJ1-1; perhaps TRBD1 as D (6 bases). The length of the CDR3 is 15 residues. V was pared by 2 bases and J by 5 bases, with 15 bases between. Germline CDR1 LGHDT, CDR2 YNNKEL (reference sequence). The CDR3 loop reads CASSQLNRAGTEAFF. CDR3 coding DNA: TGTGCCAGCAGCCAATTAAACAGGGCGGGGACTGAAGCTTTCTTT.

This clonotype is deemed medium-sized. The genes are TRBV7-7 and TRBJ2-1; 7 bases map to TRBD1. Per germline, CDR1 SSHAT and CDR2 FNYEAQ (reference sequence). The V segment lost 5 bases and the J segment 1 base; nucleotides outside the gene matches: 11. The CDR3 has 17 residues. The CDR3 loop reads CASSPHRGWGSYNEQFF. The CDR3 DNA reads as TGTGCCAGCAGCCCCCACAGGGGATGGGGTTCCTACAATGAGCAGTTCTTC.

V gene TRBV12-3 or TRBV12-4 combines with J gene TRBJ2-1; D is possibly TRBD1 or TRBD2 (6 bases each). Trimming took off 4 bases at V and 2 bases at J, with 15 bases between the two ends. The CDR3 is made up of 16 amino acids. This CDR3 is CASSSTTGGPYNEQFF. The CDR3 region has the DNA TGTGCCAGCAGTTCTACCACCGGGGGCCCCTACAATGAGCAGTTCTTC.

The rearrangement links TRBV7-6 to TRBJ2-1; D is tentatively TRBD1 or TRBD2 (6 bases each). Trimming cost V 1 base and J 6 bases, with 13 bases left between them. The CDR3 consists of 15 residues. Germline assignment: CDR1 SGHVS and CDR2 FNYEAQ. CDR3 DNA: TGTGCCAGCAGCTTAGTTCGGGGGCGGGGCAATGAGCAGTTCTTC. Amino acid sequence: CASSLVRGRGNEQFF.

This clonotype was seen a handful of times. CDR3 nucleotide sequence: TGTGCCAGCAGTTTTCTGTTAAATGAGCAGTTCTTC. It is translated as CASSFLLNEQFF. J is TRBJ2-1 and V is TRBV28; D unclear. This CDR3 is built from 12 residues. Germline CDR1 is MDHEN and CDR2 is SYDVKM. V was pared by 3 bases and J by 7 bases, with 7 bases between.

V is TRBV5-1 and J is TRBJ2-2; D unclear. The germline gives CDR1 SGHRS, CDR2 YFSETQ. CDR3 length: 14 residues. V lost 5 bases, J lost 0 bases, and 8 bases lay in between. The CDR3 bases are TGCGCCAGCAGATGGGTCTCGAACACCGGGGAGCTGTTTTTT. As protein: CASRWVSNTGELFF.

This clonotype was recorded a few times. This chain uses TRBV7-6 with TRBJ2-1, with D maybe TRBD1 (6 bases). Germline V CDR1 and CDR2: SGHVS, FNYEAQ. The V end lost 5 bases, the J end lost 10 bases, and 9 bases lay between the germline ends. The CDR3 is made up of 11 amino acids. In DNA, the CDR3 is TGTGCCAGCAGCACCGGGACAGAGCAGTTCTTC. Protein product: CASSTGTEQFF. Variable domain in full (rest from reference TRBV7-6 and TRBJ2-1): GAGVSQSPRYKVTKRGQDVALRCDPISGHVSLYWYRQALGQGPEFLTYFNYEAQQDKSGLPNDRFSAERPEGSISTLTIQRTEQRDSAMYRCASSTGTEQFFGPGTRLTVL.